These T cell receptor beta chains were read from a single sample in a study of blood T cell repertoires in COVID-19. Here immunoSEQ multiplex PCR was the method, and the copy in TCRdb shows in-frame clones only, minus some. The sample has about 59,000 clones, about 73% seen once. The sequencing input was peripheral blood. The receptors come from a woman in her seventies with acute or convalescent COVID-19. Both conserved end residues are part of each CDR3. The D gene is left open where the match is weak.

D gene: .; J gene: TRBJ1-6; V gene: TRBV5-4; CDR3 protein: CASSLGYPGMNSPLHF
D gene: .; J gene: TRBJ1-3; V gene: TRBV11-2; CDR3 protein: CASSLDPALRSGNTIYF
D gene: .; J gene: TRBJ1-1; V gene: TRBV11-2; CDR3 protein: CASSLRTDTEAFF
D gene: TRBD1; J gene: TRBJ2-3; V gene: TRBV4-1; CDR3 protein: CAPSRQGAGTDTQYF
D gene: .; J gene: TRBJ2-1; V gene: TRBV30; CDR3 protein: CAWIQMSLAYNEQFF
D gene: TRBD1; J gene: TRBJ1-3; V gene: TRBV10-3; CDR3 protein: CAIRGTAGNTIYF
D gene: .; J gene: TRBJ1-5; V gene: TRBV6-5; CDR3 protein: CASKTSTGGVQPQHF
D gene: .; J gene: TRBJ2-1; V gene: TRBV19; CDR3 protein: CASSYQGNEQFF
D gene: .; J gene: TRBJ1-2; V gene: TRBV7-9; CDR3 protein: CASSLVDYGYTF
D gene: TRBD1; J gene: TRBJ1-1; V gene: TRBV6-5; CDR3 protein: CASCRDRGYTEAFF
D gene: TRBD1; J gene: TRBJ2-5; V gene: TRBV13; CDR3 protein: CASSLRTGLGETQYF
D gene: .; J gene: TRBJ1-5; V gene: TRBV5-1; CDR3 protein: CASSLQVRGNQPQHF
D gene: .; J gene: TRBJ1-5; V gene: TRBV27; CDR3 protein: CASRRQFHQPQHF
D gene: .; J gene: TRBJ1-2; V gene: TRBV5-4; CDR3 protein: CASSLEQEGYGYTF
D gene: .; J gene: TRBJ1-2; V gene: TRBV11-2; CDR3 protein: CASSLTPTGGRDYGYTF
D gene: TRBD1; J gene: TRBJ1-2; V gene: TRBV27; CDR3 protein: CASRRGTGNLRSGYTF
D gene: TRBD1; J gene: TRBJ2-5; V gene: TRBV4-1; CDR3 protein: CASSQGQGGETQYF
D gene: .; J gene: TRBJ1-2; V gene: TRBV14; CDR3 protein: CASSQGRRRGYTF
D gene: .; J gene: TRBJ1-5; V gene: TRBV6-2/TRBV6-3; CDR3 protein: CASSYSISVSRGNQPQHF
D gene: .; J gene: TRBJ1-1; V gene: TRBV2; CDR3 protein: CASSVDMNTEAFF
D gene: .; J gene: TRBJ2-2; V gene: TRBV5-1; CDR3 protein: CASSLGQAPGELFF
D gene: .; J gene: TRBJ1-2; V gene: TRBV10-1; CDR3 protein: CASLRGGGGYTF
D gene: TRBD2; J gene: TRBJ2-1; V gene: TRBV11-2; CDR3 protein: CASSFRGSSYNEQFF
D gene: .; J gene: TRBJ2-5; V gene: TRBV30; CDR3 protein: CAWSLGLGQETQYF
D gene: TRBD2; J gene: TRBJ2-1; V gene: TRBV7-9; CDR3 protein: CASSPLTSGGYNEQFF
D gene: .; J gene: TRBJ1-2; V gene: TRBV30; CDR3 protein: CAWSVMDSRYGYTF
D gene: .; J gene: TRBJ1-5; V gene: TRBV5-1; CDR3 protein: CASSLRPLGANQPQHF
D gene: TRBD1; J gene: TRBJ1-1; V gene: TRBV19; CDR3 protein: CASKIQGVTEAFF
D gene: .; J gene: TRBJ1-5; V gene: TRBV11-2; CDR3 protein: CASSLRGQGRGMSNQPQHF
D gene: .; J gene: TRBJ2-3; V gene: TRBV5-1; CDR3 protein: CASSLAGDRRSDTQYF
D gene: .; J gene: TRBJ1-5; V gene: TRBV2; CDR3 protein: CASSVSFGQPQHF
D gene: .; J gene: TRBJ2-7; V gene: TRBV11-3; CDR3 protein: CASSLRSGALYEQYF
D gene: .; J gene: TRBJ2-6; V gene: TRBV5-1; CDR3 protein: CASSRQASSGANVLTF
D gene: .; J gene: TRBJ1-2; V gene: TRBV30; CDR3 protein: CAWSPGDYGYTF
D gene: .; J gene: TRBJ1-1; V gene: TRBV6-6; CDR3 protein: CASSPLGRGRTEAFF
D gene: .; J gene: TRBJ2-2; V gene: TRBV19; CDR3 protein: CASNPIPGAELFF
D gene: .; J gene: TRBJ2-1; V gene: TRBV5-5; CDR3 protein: CASSLRGYNEQFF